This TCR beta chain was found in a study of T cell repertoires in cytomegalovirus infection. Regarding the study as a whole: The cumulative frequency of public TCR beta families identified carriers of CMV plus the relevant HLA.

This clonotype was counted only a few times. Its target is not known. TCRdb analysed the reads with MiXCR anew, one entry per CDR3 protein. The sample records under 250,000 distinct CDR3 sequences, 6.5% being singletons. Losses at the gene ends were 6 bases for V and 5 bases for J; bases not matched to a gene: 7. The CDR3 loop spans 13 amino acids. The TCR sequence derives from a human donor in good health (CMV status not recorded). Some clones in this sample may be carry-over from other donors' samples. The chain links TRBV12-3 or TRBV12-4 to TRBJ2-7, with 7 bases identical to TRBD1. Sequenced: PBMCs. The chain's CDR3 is CASSPDRANEQYF. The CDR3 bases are TGTGCCAGCAGCCCCGACAGGGCAAACGAGCAGTACTTC.